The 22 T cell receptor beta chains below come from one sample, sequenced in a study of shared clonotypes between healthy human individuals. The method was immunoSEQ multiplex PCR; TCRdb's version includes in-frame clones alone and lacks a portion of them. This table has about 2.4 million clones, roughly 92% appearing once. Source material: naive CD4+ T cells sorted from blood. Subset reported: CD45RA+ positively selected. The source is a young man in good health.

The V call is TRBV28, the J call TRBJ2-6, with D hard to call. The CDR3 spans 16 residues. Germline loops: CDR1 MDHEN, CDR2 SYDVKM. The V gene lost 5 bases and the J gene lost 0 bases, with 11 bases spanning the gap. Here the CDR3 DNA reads TGTGCCAGCAGTCCTCTAGGGCGCTCTGGGGCCAACGTCCTGACTTTC. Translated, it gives CASSPLGRSGANVLTF.

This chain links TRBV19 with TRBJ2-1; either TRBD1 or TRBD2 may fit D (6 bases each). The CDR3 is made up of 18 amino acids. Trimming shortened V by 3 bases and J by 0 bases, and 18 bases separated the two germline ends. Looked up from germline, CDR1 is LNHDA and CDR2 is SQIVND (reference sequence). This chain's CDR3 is CASSIRGTGASSYNEQFF. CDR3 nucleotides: TGTGCCAGTAGTATCAGGGGAACGGGAGCTAGCTCCTACAATGAGCAGTTCTTC.

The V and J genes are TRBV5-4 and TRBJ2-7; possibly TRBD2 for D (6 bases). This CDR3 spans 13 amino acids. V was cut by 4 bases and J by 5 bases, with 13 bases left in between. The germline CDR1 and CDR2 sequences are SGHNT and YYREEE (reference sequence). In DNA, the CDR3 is TGTGCCAGCAGCCGGGACTGGCGGGACGAGCAGTACTTC. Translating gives CASSRDWRDEQYF.

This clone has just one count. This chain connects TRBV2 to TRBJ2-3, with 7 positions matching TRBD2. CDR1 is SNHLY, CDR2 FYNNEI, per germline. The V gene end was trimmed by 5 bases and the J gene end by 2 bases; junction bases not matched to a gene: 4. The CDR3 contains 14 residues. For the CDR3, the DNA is TGTGCCAGCAGTCGACTAGCTCACACAGATACGCAGTATTTT. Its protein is CASSRLAHTDTQYF.

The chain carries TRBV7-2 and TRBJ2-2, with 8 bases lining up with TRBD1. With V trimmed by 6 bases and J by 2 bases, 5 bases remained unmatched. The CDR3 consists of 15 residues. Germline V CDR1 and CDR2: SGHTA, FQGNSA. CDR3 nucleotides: TGTGCCAGCAGACAGGGACAGGCAAACACCGGGGAGCTGTTTTTT. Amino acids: CASRQGQANTGELFF.

The CDR3 spells CASSLVRTPNYEQYF. The CDR3 nucleotides are TGTGCCAGCAGCTTAGTCAGGACTCCAAACTACGAGCAGTACTTC. The V and J genes are TRBV7-6 and TRBJ2-7; D perhaps matches TRBD2 (5 bases). V dropped 1 base and J dropped 3 bases, with 13 bases sitting between them. CDR3 length: 15 residues. Germline-derived CDR1 and CDR2 are SGHVS and FNYEAQ.

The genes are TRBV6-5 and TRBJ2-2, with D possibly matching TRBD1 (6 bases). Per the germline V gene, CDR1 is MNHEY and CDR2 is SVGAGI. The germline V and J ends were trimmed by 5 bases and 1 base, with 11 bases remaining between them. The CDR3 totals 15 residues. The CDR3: CASSPPTGNTGELFF. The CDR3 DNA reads TGTGCCAGCAGTCCCCCGACAGGGAACACCGGGGAGCTGTTTTTT.

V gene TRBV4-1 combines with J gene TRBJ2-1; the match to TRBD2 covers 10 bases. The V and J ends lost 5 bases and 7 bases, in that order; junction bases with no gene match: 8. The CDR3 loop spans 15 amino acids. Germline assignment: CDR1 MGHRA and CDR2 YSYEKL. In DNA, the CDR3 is TGCGCCAGCAGCTCCCTAGCGGGAGTTGGAAATGAGCAGTTCTTC. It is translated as CASSSLAGVGNEQFF.

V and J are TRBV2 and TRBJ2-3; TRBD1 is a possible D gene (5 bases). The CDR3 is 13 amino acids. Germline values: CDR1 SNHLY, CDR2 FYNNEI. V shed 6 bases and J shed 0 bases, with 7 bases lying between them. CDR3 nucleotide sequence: TGTGCCAGCAGAGGGGCGAGCACAGATACGCAGTATTTT. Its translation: CASRGASTDTQYF.

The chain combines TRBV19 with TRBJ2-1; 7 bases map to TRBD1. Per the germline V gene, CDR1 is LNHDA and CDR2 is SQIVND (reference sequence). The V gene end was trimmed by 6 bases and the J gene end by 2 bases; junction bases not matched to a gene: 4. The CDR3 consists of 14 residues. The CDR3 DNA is TGTGCCAGTAGGGGAGACAGGGCCTACAATGAGCAGTTCTTC. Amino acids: CASRGDRAYNEQFF.

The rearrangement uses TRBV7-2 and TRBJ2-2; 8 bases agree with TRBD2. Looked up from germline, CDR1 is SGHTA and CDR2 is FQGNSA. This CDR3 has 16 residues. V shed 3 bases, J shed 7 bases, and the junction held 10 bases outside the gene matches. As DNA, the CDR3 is TGTGCCAGCAGCTTTACTAGCGGCCCCTTGGGCGGGGAGCTGTTTTTT. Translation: CASSFTSGPLGGELFF. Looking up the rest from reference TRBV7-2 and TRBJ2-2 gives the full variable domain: GAGVSQSPSNKVTEKGKDVELRCDPISGHTALYWYRQSLGQGLEFLIYFQGNSAPDKSGLPSDRFSAERTGGSVSTLTIQRTQQEDSAVYLCASSFTSGPLGGELFFGEGSRLTVL.

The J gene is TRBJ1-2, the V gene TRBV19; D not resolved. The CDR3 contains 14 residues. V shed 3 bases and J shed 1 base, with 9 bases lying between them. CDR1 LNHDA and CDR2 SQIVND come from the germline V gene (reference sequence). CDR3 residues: CASSIQEFNYGYTF. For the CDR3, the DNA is TGTGCCAGTAGTATTCAGGAATTTAACTATGGCTACACCTTC.

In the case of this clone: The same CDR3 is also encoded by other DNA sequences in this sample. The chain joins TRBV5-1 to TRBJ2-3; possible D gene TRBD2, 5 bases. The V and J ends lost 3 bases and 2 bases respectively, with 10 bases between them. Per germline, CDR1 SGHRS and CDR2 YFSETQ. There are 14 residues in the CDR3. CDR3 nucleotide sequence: TGCGCCAGCAGCTCAAGGACTTACACAGATACGCAGTATTTT. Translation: CASSSRTYTDTQYF.

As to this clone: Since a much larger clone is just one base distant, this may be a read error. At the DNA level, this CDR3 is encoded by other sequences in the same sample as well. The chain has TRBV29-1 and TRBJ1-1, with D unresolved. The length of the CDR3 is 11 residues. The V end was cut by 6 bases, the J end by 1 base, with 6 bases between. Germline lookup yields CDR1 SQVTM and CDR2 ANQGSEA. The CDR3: CSVEGNTEAFF. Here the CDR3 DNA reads TGCAGCGTGGAGGGGAACACTGAAGCTTTCTTT.

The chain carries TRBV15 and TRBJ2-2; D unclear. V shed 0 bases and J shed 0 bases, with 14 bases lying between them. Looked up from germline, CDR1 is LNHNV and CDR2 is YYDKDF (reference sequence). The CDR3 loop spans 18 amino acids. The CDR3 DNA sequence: TGTGCCACCAGCAGAGATCGGCCAGCCCCACCGAACACCGGGGAGCTGTTTTTT. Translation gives CATSRDRPAPPNTGELFF.

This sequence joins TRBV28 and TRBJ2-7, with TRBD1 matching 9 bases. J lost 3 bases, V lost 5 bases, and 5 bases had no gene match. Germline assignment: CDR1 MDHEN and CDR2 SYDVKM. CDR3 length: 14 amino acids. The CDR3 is CASSPSDRGYEQYF. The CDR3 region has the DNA TGTGCCAGCAGTCCCTCGGACAGGGGCTACGAGCAGTACTTC.

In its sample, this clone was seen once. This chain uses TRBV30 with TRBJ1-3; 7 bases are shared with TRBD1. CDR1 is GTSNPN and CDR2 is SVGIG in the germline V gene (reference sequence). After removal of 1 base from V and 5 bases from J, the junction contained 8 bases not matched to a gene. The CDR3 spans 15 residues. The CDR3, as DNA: TGTGCCTGGAGTGCCGGGACAGCACCCCGAAACACCATATATTTT. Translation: CAWSAGTAPRNTIYF.

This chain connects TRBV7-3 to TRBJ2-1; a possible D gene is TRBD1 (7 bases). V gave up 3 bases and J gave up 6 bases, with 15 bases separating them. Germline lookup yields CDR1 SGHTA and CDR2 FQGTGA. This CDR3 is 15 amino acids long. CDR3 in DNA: TGTGCCAGCAGCTTGCGGGGACAGACCTCCAATGAGCAGTTCTTC. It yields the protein CASSLRGQTSNEQFF.

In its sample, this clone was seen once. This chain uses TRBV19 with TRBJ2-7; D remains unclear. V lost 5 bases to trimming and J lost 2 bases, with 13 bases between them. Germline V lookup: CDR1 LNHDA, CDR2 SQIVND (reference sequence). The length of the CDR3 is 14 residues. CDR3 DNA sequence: TGTGCCAGTAGTCCGTTGAGTGTCCCCTACGAGCAGTACTTC. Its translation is CASSPLSVPYEQYF.

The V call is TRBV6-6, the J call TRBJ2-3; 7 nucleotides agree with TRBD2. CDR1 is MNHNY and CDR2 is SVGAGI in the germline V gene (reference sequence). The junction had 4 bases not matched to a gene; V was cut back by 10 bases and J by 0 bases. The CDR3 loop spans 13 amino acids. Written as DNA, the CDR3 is TGTGCCACCACAGCGGGGAGCACAGATACGCAGTATTTT. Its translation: CATTAGSTDTQYF.

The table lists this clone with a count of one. The CDR3 DNA follows: TGTGCCAGCAGTTTGGGGCCAGGGGTGGATGAAAAACTGTTTTTT. Residues: CASSLGPGVDEKLFF. The gene calls are TRBV27 and TRBJ1-4, with D possibly being TRBD1 (6 bases). Trimming took 3 bases from V and 6 from J, leaving 14 bases between them. CDR1 is MNHEY and CDR2 is SMNVEV in the germline V gene (reference sequence). The CDR3 is 15 residues long.

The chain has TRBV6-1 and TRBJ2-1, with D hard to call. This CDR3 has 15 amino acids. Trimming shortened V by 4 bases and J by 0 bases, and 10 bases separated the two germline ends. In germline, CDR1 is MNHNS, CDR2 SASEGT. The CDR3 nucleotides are TGTGCCAGCAGTGTGGAGTCGAGCTCCTACAATGAGCAGTTCTTC. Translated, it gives CASSVESSSYNEQFF.